These 14 T cell receptor beta chains share one sample of origin, sequenced in a study of shared clonotypes between healthy human individuals. The protocol was immunoSEQ multiplex PCR, while the TCRdb copy is restricted to in-frame clones and leaves out a portion. Among around 2.5 million clones listed, 93% were seen once. Sequenced input: naive CD4+ T cells from PBMCs. Sample subset: CD45RA+ positively selected. The receptors originated from a man aged 18 to 29 in good health. Some clones in this sample may be carry-over from other donors' samples.

V is TRBV2 and J is TRBJ2-7; 12 bases map to TRBD2. There are 18 residues in the CDR3. CDR1 is SNHLY, CDR2 FYNNEI, per germline. The V and J ends lost 4 bases and 6 bases, in that order; junction bases with no gene match: 16. Here the CDR3 DNA reads TGTGCCAGCAGTGTTCTTAGACTAGCGGGAGTTCGTCATCCCGAGCAGTACTTC. Amino acids: CASSVLRLAGVRHPEQYF.

The chain is built from TRBV5-1 and TRBJ2-5; 7 bases fit TRBD1. Germline CDR1 reads SGHRS; CDR2 reads YFSETQ. The V gene end was trimmed by 7 bases and the J gene end by 4 bases; junction bases not matched to a gene: 7. The length of the CDR3 is 13 residues. CDR3: CASSKTGIETQYF. CDR3 bases: TGCGCCAGCTCCAAGACAGGGATAGAGACCCAGTACTTC.

The chain has TRBV5-1 and TRBJ2-7; D perhaps matches TRBD1 (7 bases). The V end lost 2 bases, the J end lost 3 bases, and 24 bases lay between the germline ends. Per the germline V gene, CDR1 is SGHRS and CDR2 is YFSETQ. The CDR3 loop spans 18 amino acids. CDR3 bases: TGCGCCAGCAGCTTCGGGACAGACCTACCGGGACTCTACTACGAGCAGTACTTC. This codes for CASSFGTDLPGLYYEQYF.

V and J are TRBV11-1 and TRBJ2-2; D ambiguous. The CDR3 runs 14 residues. The germline V and J ends were trimmed by 4 bases and 2 bases, with 8 bases remaining between them. CDR1 SGHAT and CDR2 FQDESV come from the germline V gene (reference sequence). CDR3 DNA: TGTGCCAGCAGCTGGACGGACAACACCGGGGAGCTGTTTTTT. Encoded protein: CASSWTDNTGELFF.

The chain employs TRBV4-2 and TRBJ2-5, with D perhaps matching TRBD1 or TRBD2 (5 bases each). Germline V gives CDR1 LGHNA, CDR2 YNFKEQ. Trimming pared 3 bases from V and 2 bases from J, leaving 13 bases between. The CDR3 is 15 amino acids. CDR3 region: CASSHRDGQQETQYF. Written as DNA, the CDR3 is TGTGCCAGCAGCCATCGGGACGGCCAACAAGAGACCCAGTACTTC.

J is TRBJ2-6 and V is TRBV18; TRBD2 might be the D (6 bases). V was pared by 8 bases and J by 2 bases, with 10 bases between. The germline gives CDR1 KGHSH, CDR2 LQKENI. CDR3 length: 14 amino acids. CDR3: CASTRDPGANVLTF. The CDR3 DNA sequence: TGTGCCAGCACGCGGGATCCTGGGGCCAACGTCCTGACTTTC.

The chain joins TRBV5-1 to TRBJ1-2; TRBD1 aligns across 7 bases. Germline CDR1 reads SGHRS; CDR2 reads YFSETQ. V was clipped by 4 bases and J by 6 bases; unmatched bases: 9. This CDR3 region has 14 residues. The CDR3 sequence: CASSRRTGPDGYTF. CDR3 bases: TGCGCCAGCAGCCGCAGGACAGGACCCGATGGCTACACCTTC.

The rearrangement uses TRBV28 and TRBJ2-7; 8 bases align to TRBD1. CDR1 MDHEN and CDR2 SYDVKM come from the germline V gene. V was clipped by 5 bases and J by 2 bases; unmatched bases: 8. This CDR3 spans 15 amino acids. CDR3 amino acids: CASSIPGTGPYEQYF. Here the CDR3 DNA reads TGTGCCAGCAGTATACCCGGGACAGGACCCTACGAGCAGTACTTC. The entire variable domain, with the rest obtained from reference TRBV28 and TRBJ2-7, is as follows: DVKVTQSSRYLVKRTGEKVFLECVQDMDHENMFWYRQDPGLGLRLIYFSYDVKMKEKGDIPEGYSVSREKKERFSLILESASTNQTSMYLCASSIPGTGPYEQYFGPGTRLTVT.

The chain combines TRBV7-9 with TRBJ2-7; 8 bases are a match to TRBD1. V was pared by 5 bases and J by 5 bases, with 11 bases of the junction left unmatched. CDR1 and CDR2 (germline): SEHNR, FQNEAQ (reference sequence). This CDR3 is built from 15 residues. CDR3 bases: TGTGCCAGCAGCCCGAACGGCGGACAGGGCCACGAGCAGTACTTC. It yields the protein CASSPNGGQGHEQYF.

This chain links TRBV7-3 with TRBJ2-2; a weak D match, TRBD2 (7 bases). Germline CDR1 is SGHTA and CDR2 is FQGTGA. This CDR3 has 17 amino acids. Between the trimmed V and J ends, which lost 5 bases and 3 bases, there was a span of 19 bases. CDR3 nucleotide sequence: TGTGCCAGCAGCCCCTCGGGGGGCTTTTATGACACCGGGGAGCTGTTTTTT. It is translated as CASSPSGGFYDTGELFF.

The chain recombines TRBV11-2 with TRBJ2-5; D not resolved. CDR3 length: 16 residues. Deletions cut 7 bases from V and 1 base from J, with 19 bases between. Germline CDR1 SGHAT, CDR2 FQNNGV. The CDR3 region is CASTKGSRSGQETQYF. The CDR3 nucleotides are TGTGCCAGCACCAAAGGGTCCAGATCAGGCCAAGAGACCCAGTACTTC.

This chain connects TRBV6-6 to TRBJ1-1; no definite D call. CDR1 is MNHNY, CDR2 SVGAGI, per germline (reference sequence). Deletions cut 1 base from V and 1 base from J, with 10 bases between. There are 15 residues in the CDR3. CDR3 bases: TGTGCCAGCAGTTACTATAGGGTAACGAACACTGAAGCTTTCTTT. Protein product: CASSYYRVTNTEAFF.

A word on this clone: Different DNA sequences within this sample yield the same CDR3. J is TRBJ1-5 and V is TRBV11-1; no reliable D call. The CDR3 spans 13 residues. Trimming shortened V by 1 base and J by 4 bases, and 5 bases separated the two germline ends. Per the germline V gene, CDR1 is SGHAT and CDR2 is FQDESV (reference sequence). The CDR3 is CASSLDRNQPQHF. CDR3 in DNA: TGTGCCAGCAGCTTAGACAGAAATCAGCCCCAGCATTTT.

The CDR3 coding sequence is TGTGCCAGTAGTATGGCGGGTGGATTAAGGGGCTACACCTTC. Protein: CASSMAGGLRGYTF. This chain joins TRBV19 and TRBJ1-2; no clear D. The CDR3 is 14 residues long. The V end was cut by 3 bases, the J end by 8 bases, with 16 bases between. CDR1 is LNHDA, CDR2 SQIVND, per germline (reference sequence).